This TCR beta chain was sequenced in a study of T cell repertoires in cytomegalovirus infection. Study summary: Evidence of both CMV infection and a matching HLA type came from public TCR beta signatures.

In germline, CDR1 is ENHRY, CDR2 SYGVKD. V lost 8 bases and J lost 7; bases outside the gene matches: 7. CDR3 length: 12 residues. This clonotype was observed at least ten times. Its antigen is as yet unknown. Regarding the study as a whole: In two of eight donors, the top clonotype was HLA-C-restricted CMV-specific.

MiXCR, applied by TCRdb to the reads, yields one record per CDR3 protein. Of roughly 860,000 distinct CDR3 sequences listed, 30% to 35% were seen once; the top ten hold roughly an eighth. The chain links TRBV10-3 to TRBJ1-2, with 7 bases aligning to TRBD1. This receptor was taken from a human donor in good health (CMV status not recorded). Some clones in this sample may be carry-over from other donors' samples. The sample in question was cultured CD8+ T cells from PBMCs, obtained from culture after CMV antigen stimulation. DNA for the CDR3: TGTGCCATCGGGACAGAGTTTATTGGCTACACCTTC. It specifies CAIGTEFIGYTF.